This T cell receptor beta chain is drawn from a study of cytomegalovirus exposure and HLA in healthy donors. Study-wide findings and caveats: Some V segments, TRBV6-2 and TRBV6-3 among them, were indistinguishable and were therefore excluded.

Use of 60 Vbeta and 13 Jbeta primers characterized the PCR. The repertoire was sequenced with immunoSEQ multiplex PCR; TCRdb's copy has only in-frame clones and lacks some. The data show 50,000 to 65,000 clones, less than 85% seen once. Concerning this clone: Its antigen is still unknown.

The V end was cut by 7 bases, the J end by 4 bases, with 18 bases between. From germline, CDR1 is SNHLY and CDR2 FYNNEI. The CDR3 length is 15 residues. The rearrangement joins TRBV2 to TRBJ2-3; a weak D match, TRBD2 (6 bases). Specimen: PBMCs. This clonotype was sampled from a woman aged 25-40 years in good health and CMV-seronegative. The CDR3 sequence: CASTKTSPGSDTQYF. As DNA, the CDR3 is TGTGCCAGCACTAAAACTAGCCCCGGGTCAGATACGCAGTATTTT. Using reference TRBV2 and TRBJ2-3 for the parts outside the CDR3, the full variable domain is EPEVTQTPSHQVTQMGQEVILRCVPISNHLYFYWYRQILGQKVEFLVSFYNNEISEKSEIFDDQFSVERPDGSNFTLKIRSTKLEDSAMYFCASTKTSPGSDTQYFGPGTRLTVL.